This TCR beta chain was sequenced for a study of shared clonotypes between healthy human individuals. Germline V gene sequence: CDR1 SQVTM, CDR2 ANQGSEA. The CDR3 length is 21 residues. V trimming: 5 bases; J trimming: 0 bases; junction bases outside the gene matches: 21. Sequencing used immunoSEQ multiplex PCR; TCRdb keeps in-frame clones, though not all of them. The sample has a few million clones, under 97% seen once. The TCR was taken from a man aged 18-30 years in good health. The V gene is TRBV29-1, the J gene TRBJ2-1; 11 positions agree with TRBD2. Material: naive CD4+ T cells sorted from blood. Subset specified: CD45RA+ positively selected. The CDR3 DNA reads TGCAGCGTTACCGGCCTCCCCCTAGCGGGGGGCCCCCTAAGCTCCTACAATGAGCAGTTCTTC. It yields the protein CSVTGLPLAGGPLSSYNEQFF.